One sample yielded the 29 T cell receptor beta chains listed below, sequenced in a study of vaccination effects on CD4 cells after COVID-19. Antigen-specific CD4+ T cells were expanded with viral peptide pools in the ViraFEST assay before sequencing. A 10-day culture period preceded the isolation of CD4+ T cells. Of the BNT162b2 and mRNA-1273 vaccines, participants received two doses of one or the other. These TCRs are of unknown antigen specificity. Assay: immunoSEQ multiplex PCR; the TCRdb copy retains only in-frame clones and omits some. The sample yields about 66,000 clones, about 80% seen once. The sample here was CD4+ T cells from PBMCs cultured with HCoV-OC43 spike peptides, taken after COVID-19 vaccination. This sample's subset: HCoV-OC43 spike overlapping peptide pool stimulation. These receptors all come from a human donor who received a COVID-19 vaccine.

J is TRBJ2-5 and V is TRBV5-1; possibly TRBD1 for D (6 bases). Per germline, CDR1 SGHRS and CDR2 YFSETQ. This CDR3 is built from 14 residues. V dropped 0 bases and J dropped 1 base, with 7 bases sitting between them. The CDR3: CASSLADSQETQYF. In nucleotides, the CDR3 is TGCGCCAGCAGCTTGGCGGACAGCCAAGAGACCCAGTACTTC.

The V call is TRBV2, the J call TRBJ2-5, with D perhaps matching TRBD2 (6 bases). The V gene lost 7 bases and the J gene lost 4 bases, with 10 bases spanning the gap. CDR3 length: 12 amino acids. Germline CDR1 and CDR2: SNHLY and FYNNEI. CDR3 bases: TGTGCCAGCAAACTAGCTCCAGAGACCCAGTACTTC. Protein sequence: CASKLAPETQYF.

The CDR3 reads CASSAEYNSPLHF. The CDR3, as DNA: TGTGCCAGCAGTGCTGAATATAATTCACCCCTCCACTTT. The chain employs TRBV6-4 and TRBJ1-6; D is unresolved. CDR1 MRHNA and CDR2 SNTAGT come from the germline V gene. Trimming removed 4 bases from V and 4 bases from J, with 5 bases in between. This CDR3 is built from 13 residues.

This clone was counted a few times. V usage is TRBV10-1 and J usage is TRBJ2-7; D gene ambiguous. The V end was cut by 3 bases, the J end by 3 bases, with 12 bases between. Germline values: CDR1 WNHNN, CDR2 SYGVQD (reference sequence). The CDR3 sequence is 14 residues long. CDR3 sequence reads: CASSDPDGNYEQYV. The CDR3 DNA reads as TGCGCCAGCAGTGACCCAGACGGTAACTACGAGCAGTACGTC.

The chain couples TRBV2 to TRBJ2-7; tentatively, D is TRBD2 (5 bases). Per the germline V gene, CDR1 is SNHLY and CDR2 is FYNNEI. Trimming took 6 bases from V and 0 from J, leaving 15 bases between them. The CDR3 consists of 15 residues. In DNA form, the CDR3 reads TGTGCCAGCAGCCCCGATATTACTAGCTCCTACGAGCAGTACGTC. Amino acid sequence: CASSPDITSSYEQYV.

V and J are TRBV10-3 and TRBJ2-5; TRBD1 matches at 9 bases. CDR3 length equals 18 residues. V dropped 4 bases and J dropped 1; count of bases not matched to a gene: 13. Germline assignment: CDR1 ENHRY and CDR2 SYGVKD. In nucleotides, the CDR3 is TGTGCCATCAGTGGGTTTGGGGTAGGGGACAGGGTCCAAGAGACCCAGTACTTC. Its translation: CAISGFGVGDRVQETQYF.

V gene TRBV7-2 combines with J gene TRBJ2-3, with 7 bases fitting TRBD2. In germline, CDR1 is SGHTA, CDR2 FQGNSA. The CDR3 loop spans 15 amino acids. V gave up 5 bases and J gave up 3 bases; unmatched junction bases: 8. The CDR3 spells CASSPRRGGTDTQYF. The CDR3 DNA sequence: TGTGCCAGCAGCCCTAGGAGGGGAGGGACAGATACGCAGTATTTT.

The rearrangement links TRBV28 to TRBJ1-4, with D perhaps matching TRBD1 (6 bases). The germline V gene encodes CDR1 MDHEN and CDR2 SYDVKM. V dropped 1 base and J dropped 4 bases, with 13 bases sitting between them. The CDR3 spans 16 residues. The CDR3 nucleotides are TGTGCCAGCAGTTTATTGGACAGACTTTATAATGAAAAACTGTTTTTT. This gives the protein CASSLLDRLYNEKLFF.

The CDR3 here is CAWSVQGGEKLFF. The DNA for the CDR3 is TGTGCCTGGAGTGTACAGGGCGGGGAAAAACTGTTTTTT. This rearrangement joins TRBV30 to TRBJ1-4; possible D gene TRBD1, 6 bases. The V gene lost 0 bases and the J gene lost 8 bases, with 10 bases spanning the gap. Germline CDR1 GTSNPN, CDR2 SVGIG (reference sequence). This CDR3 spans 13 amino acids.

In this sample, this clone turned up once. The chain is built from TRBV18 and TRBJ2-3; 13 nucleotides match TRBD2. The CDR3 is 17 residues long. Germline trimming cut 2 bases from V and 5 bases from J; bases unmatched to any gene: 7. Germline assignment: CDR1 KGHSH and CDR2 LQKENI. The chain's CDR3 is CASSPGWTSGGGDTQYF. The CDR3 bases are TGTGCCAGCTCACCAGGTTGGACTAGCGGGGGTGGAGATACGCAGTATTTT. Looking up the rest from reference TRBV18 and TRBJ2-3 gives the full variable domain: NAGVMQNPRHLVRRRGQEARLRCSPMKGHSHVYWYRQLPEEGLKFMVYLQKENIIDESGMPKERFSAEFPKEGPSILRIQQVVRGDSAAYFCASSPGWTSGGGDTQYFGPGTRLTVL.

Worth noting for this clone: The same CDR3 can be traced to other DNA sequences in this sample. The V and J genes are TRBV5-1 and TRBJ2-3; D is perhaps TRBD2 (6 bases). V lost 0 bases, J lost 3 bases, and 8 bases lay in between. This CDR3 spans 14 amino acids. Germline lookup yields CDR1 SGHRS and CDR2 YFSETQ. Here the CDR3 reads CASSLAGTTDTQYF. The CDR3 coding sequence is TGCGCCAGCAGCTTGGCGGGGACTACAGATACGCAGTATTTT.

The V call is TRBV6-2 or TRBV6-3, the J call TRBJ2-4; D not certain. This CDR3 region has 13 residues. The germline V and J ends were trimmed by 4 bases and 7 bases, with 11 bases remaining between them. The germline gives CDR1 MNHEY, CDR2 SVGEGT. The CDR3 bases are TGTGCCAGCAGTTGGAACCAAAAGAACATTCAGTACTTC. As protein: CASSWNQKNIQYF.

This sequence joins TRBV28 and TRBJ1-2; a possible D gene is TRBD1 (5 bases). CDR1 is MDHEN, CDR2 SYDVKM, per germline. Between the trimmed V and J ends, which lost 6 bases and 6 bases, there was a span of 14 bases. CDR3 length: 13 residues. The CDR3 coding sequence is TGTGCCAGCAGCTCTTCGGGGGGGAATGGCTACACCTTC. As protein: CASSSSGGNGYTF.

This chain connects TRBV6-2 or TRBV6-3 to TRBJ2-3; 8 positions match TRBD2. There are 16 residues in the CDR3. Germline CDR1 and CDR2: MNHEY and SVGEGT. Trimming cost V 6 bases and J 4 bases; bases outside gene matches: 12. The CDR3 coding sequence is TGTGCCAGCAGCCCAGCGGGGGAATATATCTCAGATACGCAGTATTTT. It is translated as CASSPAGEYISDTQYF.

The V call is TRBV7-3, the J call TRBJ2-6; D not resolved. The V gene's germline CDR1 is SGHTA and CDR2 FQGTGA. V lost 2 bases to trimming and J lost 2 bases, with 7 bases between them. This CDR3 is 15 amino acids long. CDR3 bases: TGTGCCAGCAGCTTAGTCAAGGCTGGGGCCAACGTCCTGACTTTC. This translates into CASSLVKAGANVLTF.

This chain uses TRBV14 with TRBJ1-6; D unclear. Germline V gene sequence: CDR1 SGHDN, CDR2 FVKESK. V was cut by 0 bases and J by 10 bases, with 7 bases left in between. This CDR3 is built from 13 residues. CDR3 coding DNA: TGTGCCAGCAGCCAAGAAGGATGGTCACCCCTCCACTTT. Its translation: CASSQEGWSPLHF.

The rearrangement joins TRBV5-4 to TRBJ2-1; D possibly corresponds to TRBD1 (5 bases). Trimming removed 4 bases at V and 5 bases at J, with 16 bases between. The germline V gene has CDR1 SGHNT and CDR2 YYREEE (reference sequence). The CDR3 has 15 amino acids. The CDR3 reads CASSRDRPLNNEQFF. DNA for the CDR3: TGTGCCAGCAGCCGCGACAGACCCCTCAACAATGAGCAGTTCTTC.

The gene calls are TRBV2 and TRBJ2-7, with 10 positions matching TRBD1. Germline V gene sequence: CDR1 SNHLY, CDR2 FYNNEI. This CDR3 spans 14 amino acids. J gave up 1 base and V 6 bases, and 3 bases lay outside the gene matches. The CDR3, as DNA: TGTGCCAGCAGGACAGGGGGCGGATCCTACGAGCAGTACGTC. This gives the protein CASRTGGGSYEQYV.

The chain is built from TRBV3-1 (or the pseudogene TRBV3-2) and TRBJ1-4; weak D call: TRBD1 (6 bases). Germline-derived CDR1 and CDR2 are LGHDT and YNNKEL (reference sequence). This CDR3 region has 16 residues. The ends were cut back, 3 bases at V and 6 bases at J, with 17 bases in the middle. The DNA of the CDR3 is TGTGCCAGCAGCCAGATCCGACAGGACCCCTATGAAAAACTGTTTTTT. Amino acid sequence: CASSQIRQDPYEKLFF.

This clone has a single count. The chain is built from TRBV6-5 and TRBJ1-1, with D possibly TRBD1 on 5 matching bases. V gave up 6 bases and J gave up 4 bases, with 15 bases separating them. In germline, CDR1 is MNHEY, CDR2 SVGAGI. The CDR3 sequence is 14 residues long. The CDR3 protein is CASRNGRQSTEAFF. Written as DNA, the CDR3 is TGTGCCAGCAGGAACGGGAGACAGAGCACTGAAGCTTTCTTT.

This rearrangement joins TRBV6-5 to TRBJ2-7; D assignment may be TRBD1 or TRBD2 (6 bases each). This CDR3 region has 13 residues. Trimming cost V 11 bases and J 2 bases, with 16 bases left between them. Germline lookup yields CDR1 MNHEY and CDR2 SVGAGI. CDR3 sequence (DNA): TGTGCCGCCAAGGCGGGACAAACCTACGAGCAGTACGTC. Translation gives CAAKAGQTYEQYV.

This rearrangement joins TRBV9 to TRBJ2-1; D call uncertain. The CDR3 spans 13 residues. V was clipped by 0 bases and J by 8 bases, with 9 bases between them. CDR1 is SGDLS and CDR2 is YYNGEE in the germline V gene. The CDR3 DNA follows: TGTGCCAGCAGCGTAGGCAACGAGGATGAGCAGTTCTTC. It specifies CASSVGNEDEQFF. Full variable domain (missing parts from reference TRBV9 and TRBJ2-1): DSGVTQTPKHLITATGQRVTLRCSPRSGDLSVYWYQQSLDQGLQFLIQYYNGEERAKGNILERFSAQQFPDLHSELNLSSLELGDSALYFCASSVGNEDEQFFGPGTRLTVL.

This sequence joins TRBV28 and TRBJ1-5; no clear D. Germline V gene sequence: CDR1 MDHEN, CDR2 SYDVKM. The germline V and J ends were trimmed by 4 bases and 9 bases, with 7 bases remaining between them. The CDR3 runs 11 residues. The CDR3 protein is CASSSLGPQHF. CDR3 nucleotide sequence: TGTGCCAGCAGTTCGTTGGGGCCCCAGCATTTT.

The chain employs TRBV9 and TRBJ1-5; D remains unclear. The CDR3 length is 15 residues. V lost 0 bases to trimming and J lost 6 bases, with 13 bases between them. Looked up from germline, CDR1 is SGDLS and CDR2 is YYNGEE. The CDR3 loop reads CASSVGIGIGQPQHF. CDR3 in DNA: TGTGCCAGCAGCGTAGGTATAGGGATAGGTCAGCCCCAGCATTTT. Full variable domain (missing parts from reference TRBV9 and TRBJ1-5): DSGVTQTPKHLITATGQRVTLRCSPRSGDLSVYWYQQSLDQGLQFLIQYYNGEERAKGNILERFSAQQFPDLHSELNLSSLELGDSALYFCASSVGIGIGQPQHFGDGTRLSIL.

This clone has just a few counts. This rearrangement joins TRBV27 to TRBJ1-1; D perhaps matches TRBD1 (5 bases). The germline V gene encodes CDR1 MNHEY and CDR2 SMNVEV (reference sequence). The V end was cut by 6 bases, the J end by 1 base, with 18 bases between. The CDR3 is 16 amino acids. CDR3 nucleotides: TGTGCCAGCAGCCTAGGGTGGGGACTGGGGAACACTGAAGCTTTCTTT. Its translation is CASSLGWGLGNTEAFF.

The V call is TRBV19, the J call TRBJ2-5; TRBD1 aligns across 8 bases. V trimming: 7 bases; J trimming: 5 bases; junction bases outside the gene matches: 9. The CDR3 covers 14 residues. The germline gives CDR1 LNHDA, CDR2 SQIVND (reference sequence). The CDR3 reads CASKPPGGIETQYF. CDR3 in DNA: TGTGCCAGTAAGCCCCCAGGGGGCATTGAGACCCAGTACTTC. Looking up the rest from reference TRBV19 and TRBJ2-5 gives the full variable domain: DGGITQSPKYLFRKEGQNVTLSCEQNLNHDAMYWYRQDPGQGLRLIYYSQIVNDFQKGDIAEGYSVSREKKESFPLTVTSAQKNPTAFYLCASKPPGGIETQYFGPGTRLLVL.

This sequence joins TRBV7-8 and TRBJ2-3, with 11 bases matching TRBD2. The CDR3 is 18 amino acids. Trimming took 1 base from V and 0 from J; bases not matched to a gene: 6. Germline V gives CDR1 SGHVS, CDR2 FQNEAQ. CDR3 residues: CASSLVNRLAGSTDTQYF. Written as DNA, the CDR3 is TGTGCCAGCAGCTTAGTAAATAGACTAGCGGGGAGCACAGATACGCAGTATTTT.

V is TRBV12-5 and J is TRBJ1-1, with 7 bases that match TRBD1. V shed 1 base, J shed 4 bases, and the junction held 9 bases outside the gene matches. There are 16 residues in the CDR3. Germline-derived CDR1 and CDR2 are LGHNT and FRNRAP. The CDR3 sequence is CASGLDRGGRGTEAFF. The CDR3 DNA is TGTGCTAGTGGTTTGGACAGGGGAGGGCGAGGCACTGAAGCTTTCTTT. The full variable domain, rest sourced from reference TRBV12-5 and TRBJ1-1, is DARVTQTPRHKVTEMGQEVTMRCQPILGHNTVFWYRQTMMQGLELLAYFRNRAPLDDSGMPKDRFSAEMPDATLATLKIQPSEPRDSAVYFCASGLDRGGRGTEAFFGQGTRLTVV.

The chain joins TRBV7-2 to TRBJ2-5, with D possibly being TRBD1 (5 bases). Germline V gene sequence: CDR1 SGHTA, CDR2 FQGNSA. This CDR3 region has 14 residues. The V and J ends lost 6 bases and 2 bases respectively, with 13 bases between them. The CDR3 DNA is TGTGCCAGCAGTACCACCCAGGGACAAGAGACCCAGTACTTC. Residues: CASSTTQGQETQYF.